Below are 19 T cell receptor beta chains sequenced from a single sample in a study of beta chain features in type 1 diabetes (dated by TCRdb to the late 2010s). Libraries were prepared through the immunoSEQ multiplex PCR assay. The entire isolated RNA was reverse transcribed using the High Capacity cDNA Reverse Transcription Kit, and thus expressed TCRB transcripts were sequenced. TCRdb limited this immuneACCESS table to in-frame rearrangements with V and J called. A share of clones is missing; checked studies link under half to unresolved V genes, and the rest is unexplained. Present in this sample are about 360,000 clones, around 12% of which were seen just once. The ten largest clones represent about 0.018% of the sample. The sequenced material came from naive CD4+ T cells from blood. Reading the label with the study, this specimen's cell subset or site is: true naive CD4+ T cells. Source of these receptors: a man aged 18 to 35 in good health.

This clone turned up a few times. V gene TRBV7-2 combines with J gene TRBJ1-5; D is undetermined. The germline gives CDR1 SGHTA, CDR2 FQGNSA. V lost 5 bases and J 5 bases, leaving 10 bases between the germline ends. The CDR3 has 13 amino acids. The CDR3 sequence is CASSPQEYQPQHF. Here the CDR3 DNA reads TGTGCCAGCAGCCCACAAGAATATCAGCCCCAGCATTTT.

This clone was seen a few times. The rearrangement uses TRBV28 and TRBJ2-3; D perhaps matches TRBD2 (5 bases). Germline loops: CDR1 MDHEN, CDR2 SYDVKM. This CDR3 is 15 amino acids long. Deletions cut 2 bases from V and 3 bases from J, with 12 bases between. The CDR3, as DNA: TGTGCCAGCAGTTTACGAAGCAGGAGGACAGATACGCAGTATTTT. Translation: CASSLRSRRTDTQYF.

This clone was counted a few times. The gene calls are TRBV10-3 and TRBJ2-5; tentative D call: TRBD2 (5 bases). Trimming took off 0 bases at V and 2 bases at J, with 7 bases between the two ends. The CDR3 is 14 amino acids. CDR1 and CDR2 from the germline V gene are ENHRY and SYGVKD. The DNA for the CDR3 is TGTGCCATCAGTGAGTCCTCGGGGCAAGAGACCCAGTACTTC. Protein: CAISESSGQETQYF.

This clone occurred a few times. Distinct nucleotide sequences in the sample also encode this CDR3. The rearrangement links TRBV7-8 to TRBJ1-6; D is uncertain. The CDR3 is made up of 14 amino acids. The germline gives CDR1 SGHVS, CDR2 FQNEAQ. Trimming removed 1 base from V and 7 bases from J, with 8 bases in between. CDR3 sequence (DNA): TGTGCCAGCAGCTTAGACAGTTTGAATTCACCCCTCCACTTT. This encodes CASSLDSLNSPLHF.

This clone was observed a few times. The chain employs TRBV25-1 and TRBJ2-2; 11 nucleotides match TRBD1. CDR1 is MGHDK, CDR2 SYGVNS, per germline. The length of the CDR3 is 15 residues. V dropped 5 bases and J dropped 7; count of bases not matched to a gene: 6. CDR3 loop: CASSPGQGVGGELFF. The CDR3 nucleotides are TGTGCCAGCAGTCCGGGACAGGGGGTCGGCGGGGAGCTGTTTTTT.

V is TRBV19 and J is TRBJ2-7; D perhaps matches TRBD2 (5 bases). CDR1 is LNHDA, CDR2 SQIVND, per germline (reference sequence). Deletions cut 4 bases from V and 0 bases from J, with 10 bases between. This CDR3 has 14 amino acids. The CDR3 DNA is TGTGCCAGTAGTAGAGCCGCGGGCTCCTACGAGCAGTACTTC. It encodes CASSRAAGSYEQYF.

This clone was counted between two and nine times. V is TRBV2 and J is TRBJ1-1; D is unresolved. Per germline, CDR1 SNHLY and CDR2 FYNNEI. Trimming removed 6 bases from V and 3 bases from J, with 5 bases in between. This CDR3 region has 11 residues. Written as DNA, the CDR3 is TGTGCCAGCAGCGGTGACACTGAAGCTTTCTTT. It translates to CASSGDTEAFF. Looking up the rest from reference TRBV2 and TRBJ1-1 gives the full variable domain: EPEVTQTPSHQVTQMGQEVILRCVPISNHLYFYWYRQILGQKVEFLVSFYNNEISEKSEIFDDQFSVERPDGSNFTLKIRSTKLEDSAMYFCASSGDTEAFFGQGTRLTVV.

This clone was counted between two and nine times. The chain combines TRBV5-1 with TRBJ2-7; D possibly corresponds to TRBD1 (5 bases). Trimming stripped 1 base from V and 2 bases from J, with 13 bases between. The CDR3 consists of 15 residues. Germline CDR1 and CDR2: SGHRS and YFSETQ. In DNA, the CDR3 is TGCGCCAGCAGCTTGCGTGACAGAGGTCCCTACGAGCAGTACTTC. This codes for CASSLRDRGPYEQYF.

The rearrangement uses TRBV29-1 and TRBJ2-7; D might be TRBD1 (8 bases). The V end was cut by 0 bases, the J end by 4 bases, with 16 bases between. The CDR3 loop spans 15 amino acids. CDR1 is SQVTM, CDR2 ANQGSEA, per germline. The DNA of the CDR3 is TGCAGCGTTGAAGAAAGCGGGACAGGTCGTTACGAGCAGTACTTC. The encoded protein is CSVEESGTGRYEQYF.

This clone was picked up a small number of times. The chain joins TRBV28 to TRBJ1-2; D unresolved. Germline V gives CDR1 MDHEN, CDR2 SYDVKM. V gave up 3 bases and J gave up 8 bases, with 13 bases separating them. The CDR3 consists of 13 residues. The CDR3 nucleotides are TGTGCCAGCAGTTTCAAACGGGGAATAGGCTACACCTTC. Translation: CASSFKRGIGYTF.

This sequence joins TRBV28 and TRBJ2-3; unclear D gene. V lost 7 bases to trimming and J lost 6 bases, with 8 bases between them. Germline values: CDR1 MDHEN, CDR2 SYDVKM. This CDR3 spans 11 amino acids. The CDR3 sequence is CASTVRDTQYF. The CDR3 DNA reads as TGTGCCAGCACGGTACGCGATACGCAGTATTTT.

In its sample, this clone was seen a few times. The chain links TRBV9 to TRBJ2-1; D may be TRBD2 (6 bases). Per the germline V gene, CDR1 is SGDLS and CDR2 is YYNGEE. V lost 3 bases to trimming and J lost 4 bases, with 11 bases between them. The CDR3 sequence is 14 residues long. The CDR3 sequence: CASSAGLKYNEQFF. In DNA, the CDR3 is TGTGCCAGCAGCGCGGGACTTAAATACAATGAGCAGTTCTTC.

This clone came up a few times. The genes are TRBV7-2 and TRBJ1-1; D is perhaps TRBD1 (6 bases). V was pared by 5 bases and J by 7 bases, with 14 bases between. Looked up from germline, CDR1 is SGHTA and CDR2 is FQGNSA. The CDR3 is made up of 13 amino acids. The CDR3: CASSHRGGFEAFF. The CDR3 nucleotides are TGTGCCAGCAGCCACCGGGGGGGCTTTGAAGCTTTCTTT. Combining the CDR3 with reference TRBV7-2 and TRBJ1-1 gives the whole variable domain GAGVSQSPSNKVTEKGKDVELRCDPISGHTALYWYRQSLGQGLEFLIYFQGNSAPDKSGLPSDRFSAERTGGSVSTLTIQRTQQEDSAVYLCASSHRGGFEAFFGQGTRLTVV.

The chain recombines TRBV28 with TRBJ2-5, with TRBD2 matching over 12 bases. Trimming took 4 bases from V and 6 from J; bases not matched to a gene: 3. CDR1 is MDHEN and CDR2 is SYDVKM in the germline V gene. CDR3 length: 14 residues. The CDR3 reads CASSWTSGIKTQYF. The CDR3, as DNA: TGTGCCAGCAGTTGGACTAGCGGGATAAAGACCCAGTACTTC.

With respect to this clone: Different DNA sequences within this sample yield the same CDR3. The CDR3 region is CASSQGQGATNEKLFF. CDR3 DNA sequence: TGCGCCAGCAGCCAAGGACAGGGGGCAACTAATGAAAAACTGTTTTTT. The chain recombines TRBV4-3 with TRBJ1-4, with 9 bases lining up with TRBD1. V was clipped by 1 base and J by 0 bases; unmatched bases: 0. The CDR3 runs 16 residues. Germline V gives CDR1 LGHNA, CDR2 YSLEER.

There are a few counts of this clone. V gene TRBV30 combines with J gene TRBJ1-3; possibly TRBD1 for D (5 bases). The germline CDR1 and CDR2 sequences are GTSNPN and SVGIG (reference sequence). V lost 1 base to trimming and J lost 0 bases, with 19 bases between them. CDR3 length: 18 amino acids. CDR3 amino acids: CAWSAGDRHGVSGNTIYF. CDR3 nucleotides: TGTGCCTGGAGTGCCGGAGACAGACATGGGGTCTCTGGAAACACCATATATTTT.

This chain joins TRBV5-4 and TRBJ2-5; 14 nucleotides match TRBD2. Germline trimming cut 6 bases from V and 5 bases from J; bases unmatched to any gene: 12. CDR3 size: 17 residues. Germline V gene sequence: CDR1 SGHNT, CDR2 YYREEE (reference sequence). CDR3 sequence reads: CASTAGTSGRGLETQYF. The CDR3 DNA reads TGTGCCAGCACCGCAGGGACTAGCGGGAGAGGTCTGGAGACCCAGTACTTC.

The J gene is TRBJ2-7, the V gene TRBV11-2; no clear D gene. Germline V gives CDR1 SGHAT, CDR2 FQNNGV. The ends were cut back, 2 bases at V and 2 bases at J, with 13 bases in the middle. The CDR3 consists of 15 residues. The CDR3 coding sequence is TGTGCCAGCAGCTTAATGACAATCTGGCCCTACGAGCAGTACTTC. This gives the protein CASSLMTIWPYEQYF.

This clone was seen a handful of times. This chain connects TRBV29-1 to TRBJ2-3; D not certain. CDR1 is SQVTM, CDR2 ANQGSEA, per germline. V was cut by 7 bases and J by 2 bases, with 10 bases left in between. This CDR3 spans 12 amino acids. CDR3 residues: CSARRVTDTQYF. The CDR3 bases are TGCAGCGCCCGACGGGTCACAGATACGCAGTATTTT.